This TCR beta chain was identified in a study of T cells after yellow fever vaccination. The ends lost 6 bases at V and 2 bases at J; junction bases unmatched: 4. Germline CDR1 is LGHNA and CDR2 is YSLEER. This CDR3 spans 15 amino acids. UMIs and a universal primer site were added when TCR cDNA was made by 5'RACE template switching. MiXCR, applied by TCRdb to the 5' RACE reads, yields one record per CDR3 protein. The sample yields approximately 300,000 distinct CDR3 sequences, over 8.5% seen once. In the case of this clonotype: Antigen unknown.

The study's findings and limits: Across the CD4 and CD8 compartments, a small share of clonotypes was present in both.

J is TRBJ2-3 and V is TRBV4-3; 11 bases are shared with TRBD2. Material: CD4+ T cells sorted from PBMCs, obtained 45 days after the yellow fever booster vaccination. The origin of this receptor is a man in his late teens or twenties who received the YFV17D yellow fever vaccine. This CDR3 is CASRYSGGVTDTQYF. CDR3 in DNA: TGCGCCAGCAGATATAGCGGGGGGGTCACAGATACGCAGTATTTT.